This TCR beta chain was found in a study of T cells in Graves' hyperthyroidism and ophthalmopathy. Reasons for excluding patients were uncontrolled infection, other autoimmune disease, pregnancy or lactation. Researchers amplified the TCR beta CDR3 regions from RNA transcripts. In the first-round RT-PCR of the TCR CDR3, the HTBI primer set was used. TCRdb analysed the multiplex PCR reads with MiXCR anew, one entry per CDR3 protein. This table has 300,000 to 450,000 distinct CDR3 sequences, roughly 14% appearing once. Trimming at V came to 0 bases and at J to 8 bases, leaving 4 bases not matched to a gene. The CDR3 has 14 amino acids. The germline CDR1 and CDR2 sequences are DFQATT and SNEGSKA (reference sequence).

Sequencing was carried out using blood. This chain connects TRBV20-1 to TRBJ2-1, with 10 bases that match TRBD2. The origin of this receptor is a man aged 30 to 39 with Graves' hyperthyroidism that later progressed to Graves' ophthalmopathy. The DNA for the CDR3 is TGCAGTGCTAGAGAAGCGGGGGGGCCCTATGAGCAGTTCTTC. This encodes CSAREAGGPYEQFF.